These 16 T cell receptor beta chains were sequenced from one sample in a study of Graves' ophthalmopathy and Graves' hyperthyroidism. TCR beta CDR3 regions were amplified from RNA transcripts. An initial RT-PCR round employing HTBI primers preceded a second-round multiplex PCR. TCRdb itself ran the multiplex PCR reads through MiXCR, one entry per CDR3 protein. The data hold a few hundred thousand distinct CDR3 sequences, with under 40% observed a single time. Material: peripheral blood or thyroid tissue (not recorded which). These TCRs come from an adult man with Graves' hyperthyroidism.

This clonotype was counted a few times. The gene calls are TRBV19 and TRBJ1-4; D may be TRBD1 (5 bases). The CDR3 loop spans 16 amino acids. V lost 5 bases and J lost 4, with 17 bases in between. Germline V CDR1 and CDR2: LNHDA, SQIVND (reference sequence). CDR3 nucleotide sequence: TGTGCCAGTAGTGTGGGAGGAGCCGGGGGTAATGAAAAACTGTTTTTT. This codes for CASSVGGAGGNEKLFF.

The genes are TRBV7-9 and TRBJ2-7; 11 positions agree with TRBD1. Germline V gives CDR1 SEHNR, CDR2 FQNEAQ (reference sequence). Trimming cost V 5 bases and J 5 bases; bases outside gene matches: 11. This CDR3 spans 16 amino acids. The DNA of the CDR3 is TGTGCCAGCAGCATGCCTCCGGGACAGGGGGATAACGAGCAGTACTTC. Amino acids: CASSMPPGQGDNEQYF.

This chain uses TRBV5-1 with TRBJ1-5; 8 positions agree with TRBD1. V was pared by 4 bases and J by 3 bases, with 6 bases of the junction left unmatched. This CDR3 spans 15 amino acids. Germline V gene sequence: CDR1 SGHRS, CDR2 YFSETQ. The CDR3 DNA sequence: TGCGCCAGCAGCCCCCCGGACAGGGCCAATCAGCCCCAGCATTTT. Its translation is CASSPPDRANQPQHF.

In its sample, this clonotype was seen many times. The gene calls are TRBV7-8 and TRBJ2-7, with D possibly TRBD2 on 6 matching bases. CDR3 length: 13 amino acids. Germline-derived CDR1 and CDR2 are SGHVS and FQNEAQ. Trimming took 3 bases from V and 3 from J, leaving 9 bases between them. Written as DNA, the CDR3 is TGTGCCAGCAGCTTGGGGGGAGTCTACGAGCAGTACTTC. Amino acid sequence: CASSLGGVYEQYF.

The rearrangement uses TRBV15 and TRBJ2-7; 8 nucleotides line up with TRBD2. The J call may be wrong; the DNA end is better matched by TRBJ2-1. The CDR3 totals 16 residues. Germline CDR1 reads LNHNV; CDR2 reads YYDKDF (reference sequence). CDR3 DNA sequence: TGTGCCACCAGCAGAGATCAACGGGAGGGCTGGAATGAGCAGTTCTTC. As protein: CATSRDQREGWNEQFF.

This clonotype has at least ten counts. This chain uses TRBV7-9 with TRBJ1-1, with 7 bases matching TRBD1. Trimming cost V 11 bases and J 8 bases; bases outside gene matches: 5. CDR3 size: 10 residues. CDR1 and CDR2 (germline): SEHNR, FQNEAQ (reference sequence). In DNA form, the CDR3 reads TGTGCCGTAGGGGGCAGAGAAGCTTTCTTT. Its protein is CAVGGREAFF.

The V and J genes are TRBV6-1 and TRBJ2-7, with D perhaps matching TRBD1 or TRBD2 (5 bases each). CDR1 and CDR2 (germline): MNHNS, SASEGT. This CDR3 comprises 16 residues. Trimming removed 6 bases from V and 2 bases from J, with 20 bases in between. CDR3 residues: CASRPRFGTGTYEQYF. The CDR3, as DNA: TGTGCCAGCAGACCCCGTTTTGGGACGGGGACCTACGAGCAGTACTTC.

Ten or more counts support this clonotype. This sequence joins TRBV12-3 or TRBV12-4 and TRBJ1-1, with 7 bases that match TRBD1. Germline trimming cut 7 bases from V and 3 bases from J; bases unmatched to any gene: 8. The length of the CDR3 is 14 residues. CDR3 in DNA: TGTGCCAGCAAGAGGGGGCGATCGGACACTGAAGCTTTCTTT. Translated: CASKRGRSDTEAFF.

In this sample, this clonotype turned up many times. This rearrangement joins TRBV2 to TRBJ1-1; the D is unclear. Trimming took 6 bases from V and 2 from J, leaving 10 bases between them. The CDR3 runs 13 residues. Per germline, CDR1 SNHLY and CDR2 FYNNEI. The CDR3 DNA sequence: TGTGCCAGCAGACAGACTCAAAACACTGAAGCTTTCTTT. Protein sequence: CASRQTQNTEAFF.

The J gene is TRBJ2-5, the V gene TRBV5-6, with 12 bases matching TRBD1. V lost 4 bases to trimming and J lost 9 bases; unmatched junction nucleotides: 13. This CDR3 has 16 residues. Germline assignment: CDR1 SGHDT and CDR2 YYEEEE. The DNA of the CDR3 is TGTGCCAGCAGCCTGGGGACAGGGGGCGGCGGACAGCCCCAGTACTTC. It encodes CASSLGTGGGGQPQYF.

The table lists this clonotype with a count of one. The chain employs TRBV2 and TRBJ1-5, with 9 bases fitting TRBD1. Germline lookup yields CDR1 SNHLY and CDR2 FYNNEI. CDR3 length: 11 amino acids. The V and J ends lost 9 bases and 11 bases, in that order; junction bases with no gene match: 5. CDR3 sequence (DNA): TGTGCCAGGGACAGGGGAGAGACCCAGCATTTT. This encodes CARDRGETQHF.

This clonotype was detected many times. The chain links TRBV10-3 to TRBJ1-1; tentative D call: TRBD1 (6 bases). This CDR3 comprises 14 residues. Germline loops: CDR1 ENHRY, CDR2 SYGVKD. The V end was cut by 7 bases, the J end by 0 bases, with 12 bases between. The CDR3 DNA follows: TGTGCCATCACTGATGGGGGGCTGAACACTGAAGCTTTCTTT. Its translation: CAITDGGLNTEAFF.

This rearrangement joins TRBV2 to TRBJ1-1; 7 nucleotides match TRBD1. Germline CDR1 reads SNHLY; CDR2 reads FYNNEI. V was clipped by 5 bases and J by 2 bases; unmatched bases: 5. This CDR3 has 14 residues. The CDR3 reads CASSTNRGNTEAFF. As DNA, the CDR3 is TGTGCCAGCAGTACAAACAGGGGTAACACTGAAGCTTTCTTT.

The table lists this clonotype with many counts. The V and J genes are TRBV5-1 and TRBJ1-4, with 9 positions matching TRBD1. Trimming at V came to 0 bases and at J to 7 bases, leaving 4 bases not matched to a gene. CDR1 and CDR2 from the germline V gene are SGHRS and YFSETQ. The CDR3 contains 15 residues. The CDR3 loop reads CASSLAGTGREKLFF. The CDR3 bases are TGCGCCAGCAGCTTGGCCGGGACAGGGCGTGAAAAACTGTTTTTT.

This chain uses TRBV5-1 with TRBJ2-2; TRBD1 aligns across 9 bases. V was clipped by 0 bases and J by 1 base; unmatched bases: 4. Germline V gives CDR1 SGHRS, CDR2 YFSETQ. The CDR3 totals 17 residues. The CDR3 spells CASSLAGQGRNTGELFF. The CDR3 DNA reads as TGCGCCAGCAGCTTGGCGGGACAGGGCAGGAACACCGGGGAGCTGTTTTTT.

This clonotype was picked up many times. The rearrangement joins TRBV20-1 to TRBJ2-7; perhaps TRBD1 as D (7 bases). With 5 bases removed from V and 1 base from J, the gap between germline ends came to 9 bases. The CDR3 is 12 residues long. Germline V gives CDR1 DFQATT, CDR2 SNEGSKA (reference sequence). The chain's CDR3 is CSASGGSYEQYF. In nucleotides, the CDR3 is TGCAGTGCTTCAGGGGGGTCCTACGAGCAGTACTTC.